This T cell receptor beta chain was profiled in a study of a mutant IDH1 vaccine in newly diagnosed glioma. Study-wide background: The patients received vaccinations eight times, in weeks 1, 3, 5, 7, 11, 15, 19 and 23. Commencement of vaccination occurred 4-6 weeks following radiotherapy alone, or concurrently with temozolomide cycles. Every participant had undergone radiotherapy, temozolomide, or both before, and most underwent both.

As for time point: week 11, during vaccination. A single vaccine dose contained 300 ug of mutant IDH1 20-mer peptide, and topical imiquimod was used with it. New WHO grade 3 or 4 IDH1-mutant, ATRX-lost astrocytomas were present in all donors. The V gene end was trimmed by 6 bases and the J gene end by 5 bases; junction bases not matched to a gene: 7. Per germline, CDR1 SQVTM and CDR2 ANQGSEA. CDR3 length equals 13 residues. Data came from immunoSEQ multiplex PCR; TCRdb stores just in-frame clones and leaves some out. The sample contains 40,000 or so clones, roughly 89% of which appear only once. With respect to this clone: Its cognate antigen is unknown.

This sample comprised PBMCs, obtained from a glioma patient whose treatment included an IDH1 peptide vaccine. The chain is built from TRBV29-1 and TRBJ2-5; TRBD1 matches 9 bases. The origin of this receptor is a man aged 35 to 55 with glioma. Here the CDR3 reads CSVATGGAETQYF. CDR3 sequence (DNA): TGCAGCGTGGCGACAGGGGGGGCGGAGACCCAGTACTTC.